This T cell receptor beta chain was captured by sequencing in a study of cytomegalovirus exposure and HLA in healthy donors. The J segment lost 13 bases and the V segment lost 0 bases, leaving 8 bases of the junction unmatched. The V gene's germline CDR1 is MNHEY and CDR2 SVGAGI. The CDR3 is made up of 13 amino acids. General study points: In a later analysis, productive TCRs from donors in an Asian-associated ancestry cluster reportedly carried fewer N-insertions than the cohort mean.

A remark on this clone: Antigen unknown.

Both 60 Vbeta primers and 13 Jbeta primers went into the PCR. Here immunoSEQ multiplex PCR was the method, and the copy in TCRdb shows in-frame clones only, minus some. The sample features 100,000 to 150,000 clones, with 1.5% to 1.8% in its top ten. Sequenced sample: PBMCs. The chain employs TRBV6-5 and TRBJ1-2; 7 bases are shared with TRBD1. The clonotype was recovered from a woman aged 40 to 49 in good health and CMV-seronegative. The CDR3 here is CASSYSGQLVGTF. The CDR3 region has the DNA TGTGCCAGCAGTTACTCGGGACAGCTTGTCGGCACCTTC.